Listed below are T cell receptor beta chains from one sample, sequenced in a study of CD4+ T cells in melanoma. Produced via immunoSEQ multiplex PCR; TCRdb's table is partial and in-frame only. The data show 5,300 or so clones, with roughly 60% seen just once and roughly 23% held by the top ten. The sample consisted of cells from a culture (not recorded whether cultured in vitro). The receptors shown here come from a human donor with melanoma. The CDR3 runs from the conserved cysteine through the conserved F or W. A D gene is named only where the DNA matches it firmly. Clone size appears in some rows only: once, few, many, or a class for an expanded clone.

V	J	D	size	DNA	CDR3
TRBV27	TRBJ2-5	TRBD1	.	TGTGCCAGCAGGGGGGGACAGGGGGCAGAGACCCAGTACTTC	CASRGGQGAETQYF
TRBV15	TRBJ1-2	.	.	TGTGCCACCAGCAGAGATCTGGGGGGCTACTATGGCTACACCTTC	CATSRDLGGYYGYTF
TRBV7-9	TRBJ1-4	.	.	TGTGCCAGCAGCTCAACCCCGAGGGGAAGTGAAAAACTGTTTTTT	CASSSTPRGSEKLFF
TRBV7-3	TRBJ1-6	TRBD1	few	TGTGCCAGCAGCTTAGGGACAGGGGGTATGAATTCACCCCTCCACTTT	CASSLGTGGMNSPLHF
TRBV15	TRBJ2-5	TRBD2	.	TGTGCCACCACCGCTGGACTAGCGGGGGGGATCGTAGAGACCCAGTACTTC	CATTAGLAGGIVETQYF
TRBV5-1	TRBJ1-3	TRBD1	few	TGCGCCAGCAGCTTGGGACAGGGCATGAACACCATATATTTT	CASSLGQGMNTIYF
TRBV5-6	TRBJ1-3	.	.	TGTGCCAGCAGCTCCCCCGGGACGAGGGGAAACACCATATATTTT	CASSSPGTRGNTIYF
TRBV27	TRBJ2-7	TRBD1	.	TGTGCCAGTACCGGGACAGGGGGCGCACGCGGGGGCGAGCAGTACTTC	CASTGTGGARGGEQYF
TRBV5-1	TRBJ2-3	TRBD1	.	TGCGCCAGCAGCTTAGGGACAGAGGTAACAGATACGCAGTATTTT	CASSLGTEVTDTQYF
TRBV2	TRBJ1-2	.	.	TGTGCCAGCAGTGAGGACCTAAGAGGGGGTGGCTACACCTTC	CASSEDLRGGGYTF
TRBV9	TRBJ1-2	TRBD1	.	TGTGCCAGCAGCGGATACAGGGGGTCTAATTATGGCTACACCTTC	CASSGYRGSNYGYTF
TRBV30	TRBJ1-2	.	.	TGTGCCTTACAAGACATCAACTATGGCTACACCTTC	CALQDINYGYTF
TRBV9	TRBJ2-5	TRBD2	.	TGTGCCAGCAGCGTCAGGGCCGCGGGAGTTATGGAGACCCAGTACTTC	CASSVRAAGVMETQYF
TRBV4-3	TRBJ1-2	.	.	TGCGCCAGCAGCCAAGAGTCCGACAGGACATTCTATGGCTACACCTTC	CASSQESDRTFYGYTF
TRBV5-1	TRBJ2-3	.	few	TGCGCCAGCAGCCCGGGCTGGGGCAGGGCAGATACGCAGTATTTT	CASSPGWGRADTQYF
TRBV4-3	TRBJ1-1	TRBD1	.	TGCGCCAGCAGCCAAGTATATCAGGGGGGGACTGAAGCTTTCTTT	CASSQVYQGGTEAFF
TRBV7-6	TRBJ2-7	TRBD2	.	TGTGCCAGCAGCCCCTCGGGGAGGGAGTCCTACGAGCAGTACTTC	CASSPSGRESYEQYF
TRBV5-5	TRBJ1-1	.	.	TGTGCCAGCAGCTTGGTCCAGCGAGGAACTGAAGCTTTCTTT	CASSLVQRGTEAFF
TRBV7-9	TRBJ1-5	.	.	TGTGCCAGCAGCCCCGACAATCAGCCCCAGCATTTT	CASSPDNQPQHF
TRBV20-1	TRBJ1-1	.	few	TGCACTAGTGGACAGTCTGAAGCTTTCTTT	CTSGQSEAFF
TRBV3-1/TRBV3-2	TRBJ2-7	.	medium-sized	TGTGCCAGCAGCCCTTTAGGGACGGAACCCTACGAGCAGTACTTC	CASSPLGTEPYEQYF
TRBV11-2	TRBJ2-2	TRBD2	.	TGTGCCAGCAGCTTAGCACGGGGGGTCTGGACCGGGGAGCTGTTTTTT	CASSLARGVWTGELFF
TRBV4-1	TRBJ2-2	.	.	TGCGCCAGCAGCCAAGATGAGGGAGGGGGACCCGCGAACACCGGGGAGCTGTTTTTT	CASSQDEGGGPANTGELFF
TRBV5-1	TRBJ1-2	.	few	TGCGCCAGCAGACCTAGACAGGCGGGACGCTACACCTTC	CASRPRQAGRYTF
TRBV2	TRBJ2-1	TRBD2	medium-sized	TGTGCCAGCAACCCCTGGGGTAGCGGGGAAGATGAGCAGTTCTTC	CASNPWGSGEDEQFF
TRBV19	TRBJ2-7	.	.	TGTGCCAGTAGCACGGACGCCAGCTCCTACGAGCAGTACTTC	CASSTDASSYEQYF
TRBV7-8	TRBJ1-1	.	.	TGTGCCAGCAGCTTAGGGTCCCAGGGTCGGGACACTGAAGCTTTCTTT	CASSLGSQGRDTEAFF
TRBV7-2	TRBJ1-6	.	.	TGTGCCAGCAGCTTAGCTGGGGGACGGGGAAATTCACCCCTCCACTTT	CASSLAGGRGNSPLHF
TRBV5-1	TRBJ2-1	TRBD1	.	TGCGCCAGCAGCTTGCAGGGGGCGATTTCCTACAATGAGCAGTTCTTC	CASSLQGAISYNEQFF
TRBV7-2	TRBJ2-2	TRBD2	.	TGTGCCAGCAGCCCTCTAGCGGGGTTGGGCACCGGGGAGCTGTTTTTT	CASSPLAGLGTGELFF
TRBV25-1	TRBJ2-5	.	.	TGTGCCAGCAGTGTACAAGAGACCCAGTACTTC	CASSVQETQYF
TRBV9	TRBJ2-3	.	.	TGTGCCAGCAGCGTAGCTGCGGATACGCAGTATTTT	CASSVAADTQYF
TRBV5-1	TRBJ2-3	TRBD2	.	TGCGCCAGCAGCTTGGAGCGGGAGTCAGATACGCAGTATTTT	CASSLERESDTQYF
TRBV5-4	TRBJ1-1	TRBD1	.	TGTGCCAGCAGTCGGACAACAGGGGGGGTTCCGGCTGAAGCTTTCTTT	CASSRTTGGVPAEAFF
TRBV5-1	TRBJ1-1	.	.	TGCGCCAGCAGCATGGGGCATGGGGGCACTGAAGCTTTCTTT	CASSMGHGGTEAFF
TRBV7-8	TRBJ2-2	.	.	TGTGCCAGCAGCGAACAGGGCTCAGGGGCCGGGGAGCTGTTTTTT	CASSEQGSGAGELFF
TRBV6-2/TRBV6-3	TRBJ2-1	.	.	TGTGCCAGCAGTCGCGACGGGAACTACAATGAGCAGTTCTTC	CASSRDGNYNEQFF
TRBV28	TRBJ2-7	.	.	TGTGCCAGCAGTTTCAGGGGGGTCCCCTACGAGCAGTACTTC	CASSFRGVPYEQYF
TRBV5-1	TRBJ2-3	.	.	TGCGCCAGCAGCTTGGGTCGGGGCCCCGGAATCCCTAGCACAGATACGCAGTATTTT	CASSLGRGPGIPSTDTQYF
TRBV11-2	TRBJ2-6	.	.	TGTGCCACCTCATCTGGGGCCAACGTCCTGACTTTC	CATSSGANVLTF
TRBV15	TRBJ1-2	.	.	TGTGCCACCAGCAGAGATCTGGACGGATCCTATGGCTACACCTTC	CATSRDLDGSYGYTF
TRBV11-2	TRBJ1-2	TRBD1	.	TGTGCCAGCAAACCCTCCGGGACAGGGCGGTCGGATGGCTACACCTTC	CASKPSGTGRSDGYTF
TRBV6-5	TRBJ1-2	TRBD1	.	TGTGCCAGCAGTAGGACAGGGGTGGGGTATGGCTACACCTTC	CASSRTGVGYGYTF
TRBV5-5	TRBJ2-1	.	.	TGTGCCAGCAGCTTGCCCGGTAACGACAATGAGCAGTTCTTC	CASSLPGNDNEQFF
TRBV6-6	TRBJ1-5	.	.	TGTGCCAGCAGTTACCCCAGTCAGCCCCAGCATTTT	CASSYPSQPQHF
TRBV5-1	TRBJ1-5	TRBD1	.	TGCGCCAGCAGCTTGAGTGCGATCAGGGGGCTTTATCAGCCCCAGCATTTT	CASSLSAIRGLYQPQHF